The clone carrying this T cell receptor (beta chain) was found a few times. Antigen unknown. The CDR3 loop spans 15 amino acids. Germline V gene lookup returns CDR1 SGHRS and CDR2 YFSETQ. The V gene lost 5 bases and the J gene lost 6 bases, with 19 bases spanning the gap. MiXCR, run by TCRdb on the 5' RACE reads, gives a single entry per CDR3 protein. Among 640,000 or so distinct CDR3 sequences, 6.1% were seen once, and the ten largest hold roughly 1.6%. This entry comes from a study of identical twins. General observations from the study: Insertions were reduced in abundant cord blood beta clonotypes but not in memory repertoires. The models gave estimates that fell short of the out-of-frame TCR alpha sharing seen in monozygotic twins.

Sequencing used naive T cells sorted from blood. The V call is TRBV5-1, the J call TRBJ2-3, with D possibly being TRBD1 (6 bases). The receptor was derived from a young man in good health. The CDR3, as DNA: TGCGCCAGCAGGATAGGGGCAGGGGAGAAGGATACGCAGTATTTT. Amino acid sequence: CASRIGAGEKDTQYF.